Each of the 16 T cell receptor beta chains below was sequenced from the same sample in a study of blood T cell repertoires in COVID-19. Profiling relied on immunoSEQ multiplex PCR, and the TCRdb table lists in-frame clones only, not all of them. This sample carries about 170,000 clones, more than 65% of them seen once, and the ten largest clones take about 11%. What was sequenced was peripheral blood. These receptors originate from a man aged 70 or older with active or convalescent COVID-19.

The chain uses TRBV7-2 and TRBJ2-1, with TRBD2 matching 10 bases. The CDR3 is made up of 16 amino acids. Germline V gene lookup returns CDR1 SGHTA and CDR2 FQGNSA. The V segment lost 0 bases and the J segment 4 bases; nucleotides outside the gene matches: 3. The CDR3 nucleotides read TGTGCCAGCAGCTTAGCTAGCGGGGGGCTTTACAATGAGCAGTTCTTC. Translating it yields CASSLASGGLYNEQFF.

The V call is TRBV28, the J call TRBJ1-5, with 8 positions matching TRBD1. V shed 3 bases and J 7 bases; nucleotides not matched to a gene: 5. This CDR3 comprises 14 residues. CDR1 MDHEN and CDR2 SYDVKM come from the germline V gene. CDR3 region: CASSFQGAGQPQHF. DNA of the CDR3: TGTGCCAGCAGTTTTCAGGGGGCTGGGCAGCCCCAGCATTTT.

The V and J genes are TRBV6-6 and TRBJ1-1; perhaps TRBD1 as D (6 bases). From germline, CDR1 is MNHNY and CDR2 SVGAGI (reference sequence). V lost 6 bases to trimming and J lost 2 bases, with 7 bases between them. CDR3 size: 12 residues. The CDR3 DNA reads TGTGCCAGCAGGGACAGTAACACTGAAGCTTTCTTT. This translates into CASRDSNTEAFF.

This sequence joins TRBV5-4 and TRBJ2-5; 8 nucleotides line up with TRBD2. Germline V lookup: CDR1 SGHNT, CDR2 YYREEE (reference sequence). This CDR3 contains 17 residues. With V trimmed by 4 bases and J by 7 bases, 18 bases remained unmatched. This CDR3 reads CASSLSGGGGPLGTQYF. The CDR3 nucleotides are TGTGCCAGCAGCCTAAGCGGGGGCGGGGGGCCCTTGGGGACCCAGTACTTC.

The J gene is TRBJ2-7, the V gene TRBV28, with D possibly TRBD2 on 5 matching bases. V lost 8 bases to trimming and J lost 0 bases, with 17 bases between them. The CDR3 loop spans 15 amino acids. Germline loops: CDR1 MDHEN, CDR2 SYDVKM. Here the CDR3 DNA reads TGTGCCAGCGAAACACCCCGCGAGGGCTCCTACGAGCAGTACTTC. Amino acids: CASETPREGSYEQYF.

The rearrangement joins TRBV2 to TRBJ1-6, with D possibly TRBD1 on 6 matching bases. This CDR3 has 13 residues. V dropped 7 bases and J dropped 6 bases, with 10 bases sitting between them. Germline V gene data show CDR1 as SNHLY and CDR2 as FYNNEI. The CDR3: CASIRDTNSPLHF. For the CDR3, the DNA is TGTGCCAGCATCCGGGACACTAATTCACCCCTCCACTTT.

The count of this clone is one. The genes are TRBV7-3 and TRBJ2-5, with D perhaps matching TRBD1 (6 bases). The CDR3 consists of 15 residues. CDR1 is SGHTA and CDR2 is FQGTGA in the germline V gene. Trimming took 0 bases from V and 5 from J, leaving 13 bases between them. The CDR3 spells CASSLTGRGRETQYF. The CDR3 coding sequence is TGTGCCAGCAGCTTAACGGGCAGGGGCAGGGAGACCCAGTACTTC.

The CDR3 region has the DNA TGCAGCGTTGTGGGCCCGGCGGGCCATGGGGAGACCCAGTACTTC. Translating it yields CSVVGPAGHGETQYF. This rearrangement joins TRBV29-1 to TRBJ2-5; D might be TRBD2 (5 bases). The CDR3 loop spans 15 amino acids. In germline, CDR1 is SQVTM, CDR2 ANQGSEA. Trimming took off 4 bases at V and 5 bases at J, with 20 bases between the two ends.

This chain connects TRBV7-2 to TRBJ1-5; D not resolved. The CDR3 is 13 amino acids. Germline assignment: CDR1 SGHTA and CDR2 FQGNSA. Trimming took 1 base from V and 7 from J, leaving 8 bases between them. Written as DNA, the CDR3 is TGTGCCAGCAGCTTAGAGAGGCGCCAGCCCCAGCATTTT. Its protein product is CASSLERRQPQHF.

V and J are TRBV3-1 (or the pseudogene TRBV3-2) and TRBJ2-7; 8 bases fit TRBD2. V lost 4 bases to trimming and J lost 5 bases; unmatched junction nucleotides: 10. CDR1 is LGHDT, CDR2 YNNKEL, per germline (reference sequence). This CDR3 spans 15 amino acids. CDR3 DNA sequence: TGTGCCAGCAGCCCCAACCGAGCGGGAGTGGACGAGCAGTACTTC. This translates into CASSPNRAGVDEQYF.

The CDR3 region has the DNA TGTGCCAGCAAGCGGACTGAGGGCACCGGGGAGCTGTTTTTT. Translation: CASKRTEGTGELFF. J is TRBJ2-2 and V is TRBV9, with D perhaps matching TRBD2 (5 bases). Trimming pared 6 bases from V and 4 bases from J, leaving 13 bases between. Germline CDR1 SGDLS, CDR2 YYNGEE. The CDR3 has 14 amino acids. The variable domain in full, with the rest retrieved from reference TRBV9 and TRBJ2-2, is DSGVTQTPKHLITATGQRVTLRCSPRSGDLSVYWYQQSLDQGLQFLIQYYNGEERAKGNILERFSAQQFPDLHSELNLSSLELGDSALYFCASKRTEGTGELFFGEGSRLTVL.

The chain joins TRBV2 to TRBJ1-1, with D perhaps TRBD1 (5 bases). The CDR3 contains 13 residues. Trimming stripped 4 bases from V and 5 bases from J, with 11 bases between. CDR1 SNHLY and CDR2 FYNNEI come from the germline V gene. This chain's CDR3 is CASSGQGVTEAFF. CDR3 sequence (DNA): TGTGCCAGCAGTGGGCAGGGCGTGACTGAAGCTTTCTTT.

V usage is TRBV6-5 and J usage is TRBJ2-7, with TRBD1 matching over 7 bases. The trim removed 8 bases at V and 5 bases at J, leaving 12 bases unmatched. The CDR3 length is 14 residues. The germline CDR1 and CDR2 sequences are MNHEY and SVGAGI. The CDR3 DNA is TGTGCCAGCGGAGAGGGGGCTAGGGGCCACGAGCAGTACTTC. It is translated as CASGEGARGHEQYF.

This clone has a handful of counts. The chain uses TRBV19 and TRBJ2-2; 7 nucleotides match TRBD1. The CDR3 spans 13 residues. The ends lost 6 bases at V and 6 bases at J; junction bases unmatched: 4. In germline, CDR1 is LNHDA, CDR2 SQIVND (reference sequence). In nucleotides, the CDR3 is TGTGCCAGTAGACGACAGGGACCCGGGGAGCTGTTTTTT. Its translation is CASRRQGPGELFF.

CDR3 sequence reads: CASSFTRGADYEQYF. DNA for the CDR3: TGTGCCAGCAGCTTCACGCGGGGGGCGGACTACGAGCAGTACTTC. The V gene is TRBV11-2, the J gene TRBJ2-7, with 8 bases aligning to TRBD2. Germline lookup yields CDR1 SGHAT and CDR2 FQNNGV. Unmatched junction bases numbered 7, after V lost 3 bases and J lost 3 bases. CDR3 length: 15 amino acids.

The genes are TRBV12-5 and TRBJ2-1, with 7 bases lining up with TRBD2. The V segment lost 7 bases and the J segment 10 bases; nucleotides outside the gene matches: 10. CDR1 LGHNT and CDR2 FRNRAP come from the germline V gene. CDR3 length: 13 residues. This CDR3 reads CASAFMTSSEQFF. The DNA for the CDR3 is TGTGCTAGTGCCTTCATGACTAGCAGCGAGCAGTTCTTC.